One and the same sample provided the 32 T cell receptor beta chains below, sequenced in a study of blood T cell repertoires in COVID-19 (dated by TCRdb to about 2020). The protocol used for the library was the immunoSEQ multiplex PCR assay. The table comes from immuneACCESS by way of TCRdb, which keeps in-frame sequences with V and J called. Part of the clones is missing from these tables; in studies checked, under half for an unresolved V gene and the rest for unknown reasons. Counted in this sample were about 280,000 clones; approximately 89% of them appeared once. Jointly, the top ten make up 8.5% to 14% of the sample. What was sequenced was peripheral blood. All receptors derive from a woman aged 25 to 45 with COVID-19, enrolled during active disease.

This chain links TRBV7-9 with TRBJ1-1, with TRBD1 matching 11 bases. V trimming: 1 base; J trimming: 3 bases; junction bases outside the gene matches: 4. CDR1 and CDR2 from the germline V gene are SEHNR and FQNEAQ (reference sequence). The CDR3 runs to 16 residues. This CDR3 is CASSLGGQGAHTEAFF. The CDR3 bases are TGTGCCAGCAGCTTAGGAGGACAGGGGGCACACACTGAAGCTTTCTTT.

The gene calls are TRBV7-9 and TRBJ2-7, with D perhaps TRBD1 (5 bases). CDR1 SEHNR and CDR2 FQNEAQ come from the germline V gene (reference sequence). Trimming shortened V by 1 base and J by 7 bases, and 11 bases separated the two germline ends. The CDR3 extends over 13 amino acids. The CDR3 DNA reads TGTGCCAGCAGCTTAGACCCAGGGTGGGAGCAGTACTTC. Residues: CASSLDPGWEQYF.

The chain carries TRBV28 and TRBJ1-2, with 7 bases lining up with TRBD1. Trimming removed 3 bases from V and 0 bases from J; junction bases left unmatched: 7. CDR3 length equals 16 residues. The germline gives CDR1 MDHEN, CDR2 SYDVKM. This CDR3 is CASSFPGQATNYGYTF. The CDR3 nucleotides read TGTGCCAGCAGTTTTCCCGGACAGGCCACTAACTATGGCTACACCTTC.

V is TRBV6-1 and J is TRBJ1-2, with 7 nucleotides matching TRBD1. The CDR3 runs 15 residues. The germline V gene encodes CDR1 MNHNS and CDR2 SASEGT. V was clipped by 3 bases and J by 0 bases; unmatched bases: 4. CDR3 region: CASSDGGQTNYGYTF. DNA for the CDR3: TGTGCCAGCAGTGACGGGGGACAGACTAACTATGGCTACACCTTC.

The rearrangement links TRBV12-3 or TRBV12-4 to TRBJ1-5, with 8 nucleotides matching TRBD1. Losses at the gene ends were 4 bases for V and 5 bases for J; bases not matched to a gene: 1. The CDR3 length is 13 residues. The CDR3 protein is CASSSGGDQPQHF. The CDR3 nucleotides are TGTGCCAGCAGTTCAGGGGGCGATCAGCCCCAGCATTTT.

The rearrangement links TRBV28 to TRBJ1-1; 9 bases agree with TRBD1. V gave up 6 bases and J gave up 10 bases; unmatched junction bases: 18. CDR1 is MDHEN, CDR2 SYDVKM, per germline. The CDR3 has 16 residues. The CDR3 nucleotides read TGTGCCAGCAGCCGGCCGGGACAGGGTTTCGCTTTTGGAGCTTTCTTT. The encoded protein is CASSRPGQGFAFGAFF. Full variable domain (rest looked up from reference TRBV28 and TRBJ1-1): DVKVTQSSRYLVKRTGEKVFLECVQDMDHENMFWYRQDPGLGLRLIYFSYDVKMKEKGDIPEGYSVSREKKERFSLILESASTNQTSMYLCASSRPGQGFAFGAFFGQGTRLTVV.

The DNA of the CDR3 is TGTGCCAGCTCGTCGGGCGGAGGTTACTATGGCTACACCTTC. Translating it yields CASSSGGGYYGYTF. The rearrangement joins TRBV2 to TRBJ1-2, with D uncertain. From germline, CDR1 is SNHLY and CDR2 FYNNEI. The CDR3 is made up of 14 amino acids. Trimming took 8 bases from V and 3 from J, leaving 16 bases between them.

The CDR3 DNA follows: TGTGCCAGCAGCTCCTACAGGGGGCCCTCTGGAAACACCATATATTTT. As protein: CASSSYRGPSGNTIYF. The chain combines TRBV11-2 with TRBJ1-3, with TRBD1 matching over 9 bases. This CDR3 is 16 amino acids long. Germline-derived CDR1 and CDR2 are SGHAT and FQNNGV. V was pared by 4 bases and J by 0 bases, with 4 bases of the junction left unmatched.

The V and J genes are TRBV6-6 and TRBJ1-3, with D perhaps matching TRBD1 (5 bases). CDR1 and CDR2 from the germline V gene are MNHNY and SVGAGI (reference sequence). This CDR3 is built from 12 residues. V lost 3 bases to trimming and J lost 10 bases, with 10 bases between them. The CDR3 bases are TGTGCCAGCAGTTATTCGAAGGGGACCATATATTTT. Translating it yields CASSYSKGTIYF.

This clone was seen a single time. This rearrangement joins TRBV6-2 or TRBV6-3 to TRBJ1-1, with 8 bases matching TRBD1. The CDR3 extends over 18 amino acids. Germline loops: CDR1 MNHEY, CDR2 SVGEGT. J was trimmed by 1 base and V by 6 bases; bases with no gene match: 16. The CDR3 sequence is CASSPLGYRGIRNTEAFF. As DNA, the CDR3 is TGTGCCAGCAGCCCTTTGGGTTACAGGGGGATAAGGAACACTGAAGCTTTCTTT.

The V gene is TRBV4-1, the J gene TRBJ2-5; 13 bases align to TRBD2. CDR1 MGHRA and CDR2 YSYEKL come from the germline V gene. Trimming cost V 5 bases and J 5 bases; bases outside gene matches: 8. There are 16 residues in the CDR3. Written as DNA, the CDR3 is TGCGCCAGCAGCTACCGACTAGCGGGGGGCGGGGAGACCCAGTACTTC. Translating gives CASSYRLAGGGETQYF.

This sequence joins TRBV19 and TRBJ2-3, with TRBD2 matching 11 bases. The CDR3 is made up of 15 amino acids. V was clipped by 5 bases and J by 3 bases; unmatched bases: 4. Germline CDR1 is LNHDA and CDR2 is SQIVND (reference sequence). CDR3 amino acids: CASSWGLAVTDTQYF. CDR3 nucleotides: TGTGCCAGTAGTTGGGGACTAGCGGTAACAGATACGCAGTATTTT.

This rearrangement joins TRBV28 to TRBJ2-5; TRBD2 agrees at 9 bases. Trimming at V came to 5 bases and at J to 4 bases, leaving 8 bases not matched to a gene. Germline V lookup: CDR1 MDHEN, CDR2 SYDVKM. This CDR3 is 15 amino acids long. CDR3 in DNA: TGTGCCAGCAGTCACACGGGACTAGCCGCAGAGACCCAGTACTTC. It encodes CASSHTGLAAETQYF. Drawing the rest from reference TRBV28 and TRBJ2-5, the complete variable domain is DVKVTQSSRYLVKRTGEKVFLECVQDMDHENMFWYRQDPGLGLRLIYFSYDVKMKEKGDIPEGYSVSREKKERFSLILESASTNQTSMYLCASSHTGLAAETQYFGPGTRLLVL.

The chain recombines TRBV3-1 (or the pseudogene TRBV3-2) with TRBJ2-7; TRBD1 aligns across 9 bases. V was clipped by 2 bases and J by 6 bases; unmatched bases: 8. CDR3 size: 15 residues. Germline CDR1 LGHDT, CDR2 YNNKEL (reference sequence). DNA of the CDR3: TGTGCCAGCAGCCAAACCGGGACAGGGTTTACCGAGCAGTACTTC. Translated: CASSQTGTGFTEQYF.

The gene calls are TRBV6-5 and TRBJ2-1, with D possibly being TRBD1 (6 bases). This CDR3 is built from 14 residues. V was cut by 7 bases and J by 7 bases, with 17 bases left in between. Germline values: CDR1 MNHEY, CDR2 SVGAGI. The DNA for the CDR3 is TGTGCCAGCACTCGGGACACGGTGGGGAATGAGCAGTTCTTC. Protein: CASTRDTVGNEQFF.

V usage is TRBV7-9 and J usage is TRBJ2-1; the match to TRBD2 covers 7 bases. CDR1 and CDR2 from the germline V gene are SEHNR and FQNEAQ (reference sequence). This CDR3 region has 15 residues. After removal of 1 base from V and 6 bases from J, the junction contained 6 bases not matched to a gene. This CDR3 reads CASSLGQTSRNEQFF. CDR3 sequence (DNA): TGTGCCAGCAGCTTAGGGCAGACTAGCCGCAATGAGCAGTTCTTC. Full variable domain (outside the CDR3, taken from reference TRBV7-9 and TRBJ2-1): DTGVSQNPRHKITKRGQNVTFRCDPISEHNRLYWYRQTLGQGPEFLTYFQNEAQLEKSRLLSDRFSAERPKGSFSTLEIQRTEQGDSAMYLCASSLGQTSRNEQFFGPGTRLTVL.

This sequence joins TRBV6-5 and TRBJ1-5; D possibly corresponds to TRBD1 (6 bases). V dropped 6 bases and J dropped 0 bases, with 12 bases sitting between them. The CDR3 sequence is 15 residues long. In germline, CDR1 is MNHEY, CDR2 SVGAGI. This chain's CDR3 is CASRRGQNSNQPQHF. CDR3 in DNA: TGTGCCAGCAGACGCGGACAGAATAGCAATCAGCCCCAGCATTTT.

This rearrangement joins TRBV12-3 or TRBV12-4 to TRBJ1-3; D remains ambiguous. The V end was cut by 7 bases, the J end by 0 bases, with 4 bases between. The CDR3 length is 12 residues. CDR3 sequence (DNA): TGTGCCAGCACCGTCTCTGGAAACACCATATATTTT. Protein product: CASTVSGNTIYF.

The V and J genes are TRBV27 and TRBJ1-2; 9 bases map to TRBD1. The junction had 6 bases not matched to a gene; V was cut back by 5 bases and J by 8 bases. CDR1 MNHEY and CDR2 SMNVEV come from the germline V gene (reference sequence). The CDR3 extends over 13 amino acids. The CDR3 nucleotides are TGTGCCAGCAGTCCCCGGACAGGGGAAGGCTACACCTTC. Amino acid sequence: CASSPRTGEGYTF.

The gene calls are TRBV19 and TRBJ1-4, with TRBD1 matching 8 bases. The CDR3 extends over 14 amino acids. CDR1 is LNHDA, CDR2 SQIVND, per germline (reference sequence). Germline trimming cut 6 bases from V and 8 bases from J; bases unmatched to any gene: 8. The DNA of the CDR3 is TGTGCCAGTAGCGCAGGGGGCGATGTGGAAAAACTGTTTTTT. Translated, it gives CASSAGGDVEKLFF.

This sequence joins TRBV14 and TRBJ1-5, with no clear D. CDR1 and CDR2 (germline): SGHDN, FVKESK. This CDR3 region has 13 residues. Deletions cut 3 bases from V and 6 bases from J, with 9 bases between. CDR3 bases: TGTGCCAGCAGCCAGGGAGAGGGTCAGCCCCAGCATTTT. Protein product: CASSQGEGQPQHF.

The chain links TRBV29-1 to TRBJ2-2; TRBD1 matches 7 bases. The CDR3 covers 12 residues. J lost 6 bases, V lost 6 bases, and 4 bases had no gene match. Germline V gene data show CDR1 as SQVTM and CDR2 as ANQGSEA. This chain's CDR3 is CSVTGVAGELFF. The CDR3 DNA sequence: TGCAGCGTAACAGGGGTGGCCGGGGAGCTGTTTTTT.

V and J are TRBV5-4 and TRBJ2-7; D perhaps matches TRBD1 (5 bases). The CDR3 is 14 residues long. The germline V and J ends were trimmed by 7 bases and 2 bases, with 16 bases remaining between them. Germline V CDR1 and CDR2: SGHNT, YYREEE (reference sequence). CDR3 in amino acids: CASGLDMFPYEQYF. The CDR3 DNA reads TGTGCCAGCGGATTGGACATGTTCCCCTACGAGCAGTACTTC.

The V and J genes are TRBV30 and TRBJ2-3; D is unresolved. V dropped 0 bases and J dropped 6 bases, with 10 bases sitting between them. Germline V gene lookup returns CDR1 GTSNPN and CDR2 SVGIG (reference sequence). There are 13 residues in the CDR3. The CDR3 DNA reads TGTGCCTGGAGTGTAGAGGTCGGCGATACGCAGTATTTT. Protein: CAWSVEVGDTQYF.

This chain links TRBV24-1 with TRBJ1-1, with unresolved D. V lost 2 bases and J 11 bases, leaving 11 bases between the germline ends. The length of the CDR3 is 12 residues. Germline V gives CDR1 KGHDR, CDR2 SFDVKD. The DNA for the CDR3 is TGTGCCACCAGTGATTCGCTCGGGAAGGCTTTCTTT. This sequence encodes CATSDSLGKAFF.

The chain combines TRBV19 with TRBJ2-4, with a tentative D call TRBD1 (6 bases). This CDR3 is 16 amino acids long. Germline-derived CDR1 and CDR2 are LNHDA and SQIVND (reference sequence). Trimming cost V 6 bases and J 5 bases, with 20 bases left between them. In DNA, the CDR3 is TGTGCCAGTAGCGCCCTACAGGGAGAGGGGGAAAACATTCAGTACTTC. Translation: CASSALQGEGENIQYF. Together with reference TRBV19 and TRBJ2-4, the CDR3 gives the full variable domain: DGGITQSPKYLFRKEGQNVTLSCEQNLNHDAMYWYRQDPGQGLRLIYYSQIVNDFQKGDIAEGYSVSREKKESFPLTVTSAQKNPTAFYLCASSALQGEGENIQYFGAGTRLSVL.

The chain couples TRBV5-6 to TRBJ2-4; the D gene is possibly TRBD1 (5 bases). Germline values: CDR1 SGHDT, CDR2 YYEEEE. CDR3 size: 13 residues. Trimming cost V 7 bases and J 7 bases, with 15 bases left between them. CDR3 coding DNA: TGTGCCAGCGGATTCCAGGGTGGGAACATTCAGTACTTC. It specifies CASGFQGGNIQYF. The whole variable domain, filled in from reference TRBV5-6 and TRBJ2-4, reads DAGVTQSPTHLIKTRGQQVTLRCSPKSGHDTVSWYQQALGQGPQFIFQYYEEEERQRGNFPDRFSGHQFPNYSSELNVNALLLGDSALYLCASGFQGGNIQYFGAGTRLSVL.

This clone was detected a few times. The rearrangement uses TRBV6-6 and TRBJ1-2; the D gene is possibly TRBD1 (6 bases). Looked up from germline, CDR1 is MNHNY and CDR2 is SVGAGI (reference sequence). This CDR3 is built from 15 residues. Trimming cost V 7 bases and J 1 base, with 16 bases left between them. CDR3 region: CASKLRGDINYGYTF. In DNA, the CDR3 is TGTGCCAGCAAATTACGGGGGGACATTAACTATGGCTACACCTTC.

The genes are TRBV12-3 or TRBV12-4 and TRBJ1-5, with D maybe TRBD1 (5 bases). The CDR3 spans 13 residues. Trimming cost V 3 bases and J 9 bases, with 12 bases left between them. CDR3 region: CASSFGAPRPQHF. The CDR3 coding sequence is TGTGCCAGCAGTTTTGGGGCTCCTCGGCCCCAGCATTTT.

The V call is TRBV12-3 or TRBV12-4, the J call TRBJ2-1; D not certain. CDR3 length equals 13 residues. Trimming removed 1 base at V and 5 bases at J, with 6 bases between. The CDR3 DNA reads as TGTGCCAGCAGTTTAGGTCTACACAATGAGCAGTTCTTC. Amino acid sequence: CASSLGLHNEQFF.

This clone is a singleton in its sample. The chain employs TRBV5-1 and TRBJ1-3; D is unclear. The ends were cut back, 2 bases at V and 4 bases at J, with 10 bases in the middle. This CDR3 region has 14 residues. The germline V gene has CDR1 SGHRS and CDR2 YFSETQ. The CDR3 sequence is CASSFEVSGNTIYF. The CDR3 DNA follows: TGCGCCAGCAGCTTCGAGGTGTCAGGAAACACCATATATTTT.

This clone came up once. The V and J genes are TRBV20-1 and TRBJ1-2; D is undetermined. This CDR3 has 11 residues. V was cut by 3 bases and J by 4 bases, with 6 bases left in between. Germline assignment: CDR1 DFQATT and CDR2 SNEGSKA (reference sequence). CDR3 nucleotide sequence: TGCAGTGCTAGTTCAGGCTATGGCTACACCTTC. Its protein product is CSASSGYGYTF.